Only a few counts were recorded for the clone carrying this T cell receptor beta chain. Its antigen is not known. These data come from a study of T-cell reconstitution after alpha-beta-depleted transplantation in children. Unique molecular identifiers were built into the TCRbeta library. TCRdb independently ran MiXCR on the PCR reads; one entry per CDR3 protein. Here the sample spans approximately 650,000 distinct CDR3 sequences, less than 15% being singletons. CDR1 is SEHNR and CDR2 is FQNEAQ in the germline V gene (reference sequence). V gave up 1 base and J gave up 5 bases, with 14 bases separating them. CDR3 length equals 15 residues. The study, taken as a whole, reports: Alpha-beta T cells about two months after transplant reportedly derived from several hundred expanded graft clones. T-cell counts and diversity at one year following transplant were attributed mainly to newly produced T cells.

The material was PBMCs, obtained before TCRalphabeta/CD19-depleted stem cell transplant. The receptor comes from a girl aged 2-10 years with congenital amegakaryocytic thrombocytopenia, due to receive a stem cell transplant. The chain couples TRBV7-9 to TRBJ2-5; tentatively, D is TRBD1 (6 bases). CDR3 in DNA: TGTGCCAGCAGCTTAGAACAGGGTCGGTGGGAGACCCAGTACTTC. Its protein product is CASSLEQGRWETQYF.